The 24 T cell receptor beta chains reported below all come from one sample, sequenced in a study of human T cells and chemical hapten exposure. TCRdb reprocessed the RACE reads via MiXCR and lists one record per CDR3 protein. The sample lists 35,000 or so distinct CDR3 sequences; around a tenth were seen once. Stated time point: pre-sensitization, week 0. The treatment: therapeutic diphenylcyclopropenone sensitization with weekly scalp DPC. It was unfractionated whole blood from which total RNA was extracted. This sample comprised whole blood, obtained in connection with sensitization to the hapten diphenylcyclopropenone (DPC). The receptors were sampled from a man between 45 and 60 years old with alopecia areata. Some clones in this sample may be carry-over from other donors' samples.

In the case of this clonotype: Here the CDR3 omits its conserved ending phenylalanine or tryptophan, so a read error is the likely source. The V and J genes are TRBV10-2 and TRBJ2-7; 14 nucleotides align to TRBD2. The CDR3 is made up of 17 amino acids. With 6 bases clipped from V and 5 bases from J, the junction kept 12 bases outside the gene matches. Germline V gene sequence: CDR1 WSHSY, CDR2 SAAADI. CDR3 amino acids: CASRPPGTSGSIHEQYL. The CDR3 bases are TGCGCCAGCAGACCCCCCGGGACTAGCGGGAGTATCCACGAGCAGTACTTA.

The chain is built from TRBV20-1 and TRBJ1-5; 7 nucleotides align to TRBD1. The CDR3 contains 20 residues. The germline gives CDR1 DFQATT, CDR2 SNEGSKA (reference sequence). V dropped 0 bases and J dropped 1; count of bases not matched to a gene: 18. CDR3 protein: CSAREPPRQGGILSNQPQHF. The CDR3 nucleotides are TGCAGTGCTAGAGAACCGCCCAGACAAGGGGGCATCCTAAGCAATCAGCCCCAGCATTTT.

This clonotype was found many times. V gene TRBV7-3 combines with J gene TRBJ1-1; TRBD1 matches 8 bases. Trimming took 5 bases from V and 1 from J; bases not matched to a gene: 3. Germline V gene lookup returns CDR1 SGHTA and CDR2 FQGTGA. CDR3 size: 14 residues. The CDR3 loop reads CASSPQGANTEAFF. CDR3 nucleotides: TGTGCCAGCAGCCCGCAGGGGGCGAACACTGAAGCTTTCTTT.

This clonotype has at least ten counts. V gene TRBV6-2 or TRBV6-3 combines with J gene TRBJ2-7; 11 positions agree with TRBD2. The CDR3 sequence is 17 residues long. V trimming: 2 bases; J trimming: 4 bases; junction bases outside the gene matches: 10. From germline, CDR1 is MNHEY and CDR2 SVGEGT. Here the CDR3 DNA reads TGTGCCAGCAGTTACCCAAACCCGGGACTAGCGGATTACGAGCAGTACTTC. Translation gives CASSYPNPGLADYEQYF.

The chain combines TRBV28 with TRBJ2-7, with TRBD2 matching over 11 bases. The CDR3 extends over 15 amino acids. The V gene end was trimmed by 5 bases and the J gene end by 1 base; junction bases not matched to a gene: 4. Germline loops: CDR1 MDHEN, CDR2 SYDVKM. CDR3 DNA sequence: TGTGCCAGCAGTCCTACTAGCGGGGGTTCCTACGAGCAGTACTTC. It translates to CASSPTSGGSYEQYF.

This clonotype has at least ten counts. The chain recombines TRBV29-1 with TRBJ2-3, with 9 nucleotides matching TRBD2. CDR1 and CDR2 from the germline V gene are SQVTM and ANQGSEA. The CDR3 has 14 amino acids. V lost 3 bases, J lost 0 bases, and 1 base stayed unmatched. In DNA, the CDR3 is TGCAGCGTTGAGACTAGCGGAAGCACAGATACGCAGTATTTT. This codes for CSVETSGSTDTQYF.

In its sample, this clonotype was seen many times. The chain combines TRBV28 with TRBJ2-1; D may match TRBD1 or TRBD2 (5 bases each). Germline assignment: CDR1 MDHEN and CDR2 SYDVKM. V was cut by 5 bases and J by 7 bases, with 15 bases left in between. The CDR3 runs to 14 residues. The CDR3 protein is CASSPPTWGNEQFF. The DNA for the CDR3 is TGTGCCAGCAGTCCGCCTACCTGGGGGAATGAGCAGTTCTTC.

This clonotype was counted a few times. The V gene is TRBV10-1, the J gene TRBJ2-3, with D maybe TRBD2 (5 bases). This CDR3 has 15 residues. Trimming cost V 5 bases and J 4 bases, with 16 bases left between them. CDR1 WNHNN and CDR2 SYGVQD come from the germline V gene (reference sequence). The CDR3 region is CASSPGPGGADTQYF. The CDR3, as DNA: TGCGCCAGCAGTCCCGGGCCAGGAGGCGCAGATACGCAGTATTTT.

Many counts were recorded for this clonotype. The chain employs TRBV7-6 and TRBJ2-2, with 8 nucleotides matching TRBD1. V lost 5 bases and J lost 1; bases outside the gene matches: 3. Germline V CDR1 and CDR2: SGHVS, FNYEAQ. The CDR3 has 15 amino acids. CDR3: CASSTGTGNTGELFF. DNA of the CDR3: TGTGCCAGCAGCACCGGGACAGGGAACACCGGGGAGCTGTTTTTT.

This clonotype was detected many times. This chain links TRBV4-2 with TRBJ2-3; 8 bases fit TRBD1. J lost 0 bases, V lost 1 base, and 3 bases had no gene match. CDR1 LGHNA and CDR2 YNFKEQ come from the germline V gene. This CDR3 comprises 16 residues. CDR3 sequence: CASSQVQGASTDTQYF. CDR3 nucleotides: TGTGCCAGCAGCCAAGTGCAGGGGGCAAGCACAGATACGCAGTATTTT.

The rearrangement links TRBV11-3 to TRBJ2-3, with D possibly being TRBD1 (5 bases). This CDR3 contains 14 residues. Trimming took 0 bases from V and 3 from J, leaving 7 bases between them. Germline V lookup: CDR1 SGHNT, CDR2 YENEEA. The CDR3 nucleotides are TGTGCCAGCAGCTTAGACCCAGGGACAGATACGCAGTATTTT. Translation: CASSLDPGTDTQYF. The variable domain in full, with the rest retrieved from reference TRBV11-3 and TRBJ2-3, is EAGVVQSPRYKIIEKKQPVAFWCNPISGHNTLYWYLQNLGQGPELLIRYENEEAVDDSQLPKDRFSAERLKGVDSTLKIQPAELGDSAVYLCASSLDPGTDTQYFGPGTRLTVL.

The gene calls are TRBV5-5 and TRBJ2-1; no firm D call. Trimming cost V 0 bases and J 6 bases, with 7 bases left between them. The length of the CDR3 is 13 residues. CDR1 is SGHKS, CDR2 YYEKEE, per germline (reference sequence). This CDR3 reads CASSLGGFNEQFF. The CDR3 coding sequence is TGTGCCAGCAGCTTGGGAGGTTTCAATGAGCAGTTCTTC.

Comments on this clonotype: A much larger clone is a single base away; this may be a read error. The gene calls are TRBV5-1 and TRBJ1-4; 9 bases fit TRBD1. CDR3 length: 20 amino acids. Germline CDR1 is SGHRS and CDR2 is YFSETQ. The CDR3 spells CVSSRPRQGVGPPTNEKLFF. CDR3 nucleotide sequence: TGCGTCAGCAGCAGACCCCGACAGGGGGTCGGACCTCCGACTAATGAAAAACTGTTTTTT.

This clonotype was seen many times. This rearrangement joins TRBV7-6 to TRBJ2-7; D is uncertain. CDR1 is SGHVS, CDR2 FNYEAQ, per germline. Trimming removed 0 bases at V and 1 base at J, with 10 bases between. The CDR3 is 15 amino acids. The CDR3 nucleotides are TGTGCCAGCAGCTTAGCAGAGGTTGCGTCCTACGAGCAGTACTTC. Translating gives CASSLAEVASYEQYF.

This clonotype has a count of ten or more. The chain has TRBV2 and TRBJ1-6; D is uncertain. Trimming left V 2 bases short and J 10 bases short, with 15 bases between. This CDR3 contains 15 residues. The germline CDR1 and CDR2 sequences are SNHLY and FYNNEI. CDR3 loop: CASSETGQESSPLHF. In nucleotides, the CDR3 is TGTGCCAGCAGTGAAACCGGGCAGGAGAGCTCACCCCTCCACTTT.

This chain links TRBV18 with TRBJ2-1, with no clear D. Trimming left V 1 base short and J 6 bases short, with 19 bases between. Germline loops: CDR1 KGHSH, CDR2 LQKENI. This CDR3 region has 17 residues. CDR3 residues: CASSPQSASIAGNEQFF. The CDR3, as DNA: TGTGCCAGCTCACCACAGTCGGCTTCGATAGCAGGCAATGAGCAGTTCTTC.

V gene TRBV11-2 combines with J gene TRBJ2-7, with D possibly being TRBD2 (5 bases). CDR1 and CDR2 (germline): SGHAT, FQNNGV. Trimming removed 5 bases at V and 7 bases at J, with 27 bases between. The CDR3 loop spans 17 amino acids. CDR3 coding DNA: TGTGCCAGCAGCGCCCTAGCCACGAATAAGATTTTGTGGGAGCAGTACTTC. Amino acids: CASSALATNKILWEQYF.

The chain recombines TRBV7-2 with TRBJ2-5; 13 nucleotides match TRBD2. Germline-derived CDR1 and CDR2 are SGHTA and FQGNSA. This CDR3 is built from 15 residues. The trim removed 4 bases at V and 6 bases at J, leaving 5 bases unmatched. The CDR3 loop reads CASSWTSGSEKTQYF. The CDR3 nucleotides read TGTGCCAGCAGCTGGACTAGCGGGAGTGAGAAGACCCAGTACTTC.

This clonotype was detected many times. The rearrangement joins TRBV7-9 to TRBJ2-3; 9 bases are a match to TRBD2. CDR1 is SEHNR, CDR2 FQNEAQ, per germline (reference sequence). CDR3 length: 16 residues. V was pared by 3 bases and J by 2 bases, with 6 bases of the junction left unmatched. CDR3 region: CASSLLAGPFTDTQYF. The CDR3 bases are TGTGCCAGCAGCTTGCTAGCGGGACCCTTCACAGATACGCAGTATTTT.

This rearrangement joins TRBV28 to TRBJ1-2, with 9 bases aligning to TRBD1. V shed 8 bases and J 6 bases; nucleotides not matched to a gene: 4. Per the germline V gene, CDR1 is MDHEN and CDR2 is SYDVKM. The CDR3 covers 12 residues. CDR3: CASEDRGNGYTF. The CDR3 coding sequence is TGTGCCAGCGAGGACAGGGGAAATGGCTACACCTTC.

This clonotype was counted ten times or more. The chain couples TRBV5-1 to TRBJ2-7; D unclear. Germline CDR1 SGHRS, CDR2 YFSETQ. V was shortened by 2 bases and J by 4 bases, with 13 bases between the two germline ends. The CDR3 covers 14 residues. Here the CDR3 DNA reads TGCGCCAGCAGCTTTGGCGGCGTAAGGTACGAGCAGTACTTC. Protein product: CASSFGGVRYEQYF.

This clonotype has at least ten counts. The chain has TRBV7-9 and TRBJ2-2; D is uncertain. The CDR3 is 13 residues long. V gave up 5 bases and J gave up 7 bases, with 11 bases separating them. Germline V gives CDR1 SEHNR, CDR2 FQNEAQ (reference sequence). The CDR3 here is CASSPVSFGELFF. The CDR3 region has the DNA TGTGCCAGCAGCCCGGTCAGTTTCGGGGAGCTGTTTTTT.

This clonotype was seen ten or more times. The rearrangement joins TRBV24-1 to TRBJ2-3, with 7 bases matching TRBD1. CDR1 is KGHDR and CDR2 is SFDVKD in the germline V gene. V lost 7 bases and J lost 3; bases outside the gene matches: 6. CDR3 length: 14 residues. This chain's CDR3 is CATSDNRGTDTQYF. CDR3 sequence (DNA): TGTGCCACCAGCGATAACAGGGGAACAGATACGCAGTATTTT.

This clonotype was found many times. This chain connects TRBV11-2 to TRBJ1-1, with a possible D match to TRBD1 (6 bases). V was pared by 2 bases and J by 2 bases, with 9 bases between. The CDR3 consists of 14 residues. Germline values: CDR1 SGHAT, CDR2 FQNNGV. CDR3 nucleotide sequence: TGTGCCAGCAGCTTAAGGGGGAGAAACACTGAAGCTTTCTTT. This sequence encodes CASSLRGRNTEAFF.